Presented here are 8 T cell receptor beta chains from one specimen sequenced in a study of T-cell memory formation after mild COVID-19. TCRdb reprocessed the 5' RACE reads via MiXCR and lists one record per CDR3 protein. The data hold roughly 550,000 distinct CDR3 sequences, with approximately 20% observed a single time. Material for sequencing was PBMCs or a T cell subset sorted from them (not recorded which). These receptors were collected from an adult woman who had mild COVID-19 (a few samples of this study predate the infection). Cell type and time point are not known.

The sample holds a few counts of this clonotype. The chain joins TRBV19 to TRBJ2-3, with TRBD1 matching over 8 bases. Trimming at V came to 5 bases and at J to 1 base, leaving 11 bases not matched to a gene. The CDR3 sequence is 17 residues long. Germline V lookup: CDR1 LNHDA, CDR2 SQIVND (reference sequence). CDR3 sequence (DNA): TGTGCCAGTAGTTGGACAGGGTACGCGTCGGGCACAGATACGCAGTATTTT. This sequence encodes CASSWTGYASGTDTQYF.

The J gene is TRBJ2-7, the V gene TRBV5-1; the match to TRBD2 covers 9 bases. Germline CDR1 SGHRS, CDR2 YFSETQ. Trimming cost V 1 base and J 5 bases; bases outside gene matches: 7. The CDR3 length is 15 residues. This chain's CDR3 is CASSLRTSAYDEQYF. The CDR3 bases are TGCGCCAGCAGCTTGAGGACTAGCGCCTACGACGAGCAGTACTTC.

This chain connects TRBV7-2 to TRBJ1-6, with 8 bases that match TRBD1. The V segment lost 5 bases and the J segment 10 bases; nucleotides outside the gene matches: 7. CDR3 length: 14 residues. Germline V gene lookup returns CDR1 SGHTA and CDR2 FQGNSA. The CDR3 loop is CASSNRDRWSPLHF. The CDR3 DNA follows: TGTGCCAGCAGCAACCGGGACAGGTGGTCACCCCTCCACTTT.

This clonotype occurred a few times. The chain couples TRBV12-3 or TRBV12-4 to TRBJ2-7; 12 nucleotides line up with TRBD2. Trimming took 6 bases from V and 2 from J; bases not matched to a gene: 8. The CDR3 is made up of 16 amino acids. The CDR3 nucleotides read TGTGCCAGCAGCGTCGGGACTAGCGGGCGACCCTACGAGCAGTACTTC. This gives the protein CASSVGTSGRPYEQYF.

J is TRBJ2-2 and V is TRBV5-4; D call uncertain. Germline CDR1 and CDR2: SGHNT and YYREEE (reference sequence). Trimming took 1 base from V and 3 from J, leaving 13 bases between them. CDR3 length: 16 residues. This CDR3 reads CASSLNSGADTGELFF. The CDR3, as DNA: TGTGCCAGCAGCTTGAACTCGGGCGCGGACACCGGGGAGCTGTTTTTT. The whole variable domain, remainder taken from reference TRBV5-4 and TRBJ2-2, is ETGVTQSPTHLIKTRGQQVTLRCSSQSGHNTVSWYQQALGQGPQFIFQYYREEENGRGNFPPRFSGLQFPNYSSELNVNALELDDSALYLCASSLNSGADTGELFFGEGSRLTVL.

The chain is built from TRBV15 and TRBJ1-1; 10 bases line up with TRBD1. This CDR3 spans 17 amino acids. From germline, CDR1 is LNHNV and CDR2 YYDKDF (reference sequence). V was pared by 0 bases and J by 4 bases, with 8 bases of the junction left unmatched. This CDR3 reads CATSRDRDRGSGTEAFF. In DNA form, the CDR3 reads TGTGCCACCAGCAGAGACCGGGACAGGGGATCGGGCACTGAAGCTTTCTTT.

This clonotype was detected a few times. V is TRBV18 and J is TRBJ2-1; TRBD2 agrees at 10 bases. Trimming took 0 bases from V and 6 from J; bases not matched to a gene: 5. The germline gives CDR1 KGHSH, CDR2 LQKENI. The CDR3 sequence is 16 residues long. The CDR3 nucleotides read TGTGCCAGCTCACCACCGACAGCGGGAGGGATCAATGAGCAGTTCTTC. It is translated as CASSPPTAGGINEQFF.

The V and J genes are TRBV5-1 and TRBJ1-2, with D unclear. V gave up 4 bases and J gave up 4 bases, with 14 bases separating them. Germline lookup yields CDR1 SGHRS and CDR2 YFSETQ. The CDR3 covers 14 residues. The CDR3 spells CASSTLTEAYGYTF. The CDR3 coding sequence is TGCGCCAGCAGCACACTTACAGAGGCCTATGGCTACACCTTC.